This paragraph covers one T cell receptor beta chain sequence. This sample was included in a study of regulatory T cells in long-lasting Graves disease. With iRepertoire HTBI primers and Arm-PCR of CDR3 regions, TCR beta libraries were built. The authors' processing: The identification of about 66 TRBV and 14 to 15 TRBJ segments was made across samples. A single record per CDR3 protein comes from TCRdb applying MiXCR to the multiplex PCR reads. It is TCRdb's table, rather than the study itself, that gives the V and J calls and clone size. The data contain 530,000 or so distinct CDR3 sequences, about 16% of them singletons. Time point reported: newly diagnosed GD, antithyroid drugs for less than 3 months. Construction of the TCR library relied on RNA isolated from PBMCs. V was clipped by 2 bases and J by 8 bases, with 16 bases between them. Germline-derived CDR1 and CDR2 are MNHEY and SMNVEV (reference sequence). This CDR3 comprises 14 residues.

These same records also appear under a second study, on T cells in Graves' hyperthyroidism and ophthalmopathy.

This receptor was taken from a young man with Graves disease. The chain is built from TRBV27 and TRBJ2-7; tentatively, D is TRBD2 (6 bases). The material sequenced was peripheral blood mononuclear cells (PBMCs), taken at new diagnosis, from a patient treated with antithyroid drugs. The CDR3 nucleotides read TGTGCCAGCAGTTTAAGGTCAGGGAGGAACAAGCAGTACTTC. It codes for CASSLRSGRNKQYF.